This T cell receptor beta chain derives from a study of ipilimumab plus nivolumab after autologous stem cell transplantation. Across the whole study: Median doses per patient: roughly 5 ipilimumab, about eight nivolumab. Myeloma cases were transplant-naive high-risk or relapsed within 3 years post first autologous transplant. Notes on the study in general: The authors say TCR, Treg and microbiome findings warrant further study.

Starting 14 to 28 days after autologous transplant, ipilimumab 1 mg/kg was given. Concerning this clone itself: The antigen remains unidentified.

V was trimmed by 1 base and J by 8 bases, leaving 9 bases between them. The V gene's germline CDR1 is SGHAT and CDR2 FQDESV (reference sequence). The CDR3 contains 14 residues. Libraries were prepared by immunoSEQ multiplex PCR; TCRdb keeps only in-frame clonotypes and omits some of them. The sample holds about 43,000 clones, 70% to 90% seen once. The TCR originated in a male donor with multiple myeloma. The sequences come from PBMCs, collected in a trial of ipilimumab plus nivolumab as post-transplant consolidation. The genes are TRBV11-1 and TRBJ1-6; D not resolved. CDR3: CASSLGGFDSPLHF. CDR3 DNA sequence: TGTGCCAGCAGCTTAGGAGGGTTCGATTCACCCCTCCACTTT.